These 29 T cell receptor beta chains share one sample of origin, sequenced in a study of human T cells and chemical hapten exposure (dated by TCRdb to the early 2020s). The library was produced with RACE. The sequencing machine was a NextSeq 500. TCRdb trimmed public reads at Q25 via fastp, called clones via MiXCR and kept in-frame beta chains. Every entry covers one CDR3 protein and lists the most common genes and DNA from its rows. The sample has 120,000 or so distinct CDR3 sequences on record, approximately 14% of them singletons. The top ten constitute approximately 0.89% of the sample. This sample's time point label indicates: patch test 1, 2 weeks after DPC sensitization. In the paper's terms, the treatment or condition label means: therapeutic diphenylcyclopropenone sensitization with weekly scalp DPC. Material: whole blood, obtained in connection with sensitization to the hapten diphenylcyclopropenone (DPC). All receptors derive from a young man with alopecia areata. Some clones in this sample may be carry-over from other donors' samples.

This clonotype was counted many times. V gene TRBV29-1 combines with J gene TRBJ1-1; D is unclear. Per germline, CDR1 SQVTM and CDR2 ANQGSEA. This CDR3 is 8 amino acids long. The V end lost 4 bases, the J end lost 13 bases, and 7 bases lay between the germline ends. The CDR3 bases are TGCAGCGTTGGGAAATTTTTCTTT. Translating it yields CSVGKFFF.

A note on this clonotype: Relative to the germline gene, one junction end is altered; a read error may explain this. The V call is TRBV12-3 or TRBV12-4, the J call TRBJ2-4; TRBD1 matches at 10 bases. The CDR3 consists of 20 residues. The CDR3 sequence is CASLFLSGTGVTEANNIQYF. The CDR3, as DNA: TGTGCCAGTCTTTTCCTCTCCGGGACAGGGGTCACCGAGGCCAATAACATTCAGTACTTC.

In this sample, this clonotype turned up a few times. The V gene is TRBV6-2 or TRBV6-3, the J gene TRBJ2-1, with TRBD1 matching 9 bases. Germline V gives CDR1 MNHEY, CDR2 SVGEGT. This CDR3 is 13 amino acids long. The ends lost 10 bases at V and 5 bases at J; junction bases unmatched: 6. This chain's CDR3 is CAIRTGANNEQFF. The CDR3 DNA reads as TGTGCCATACGGACAGGGGCGAACAATGAGCAGTTCTTC.

The chain joins TRBV7-9 to TRBJ2-1; D is possibly TRBD1 (5 bases). CDR1 SEHNR and CDR2 FQNEAQ come from the germline V gene (reference sequence). This CDR3 region has 15 residues. Trimming took off 5 bases at V and 8 bases at J, with 19 bases between the two ends. The CDR3 loop is CASSPLWGRVYEQFF. CDR3 DNA sequence: TGTGCCAGCAGCCCTCTATGGGGCAGGGTTTATGAGCAGTTCTTC.

The J gene is TRBJ1-2, the V gene TRBV7-6; no firm D call. Germline-derived CDR1 and CDR2 are SGHVS and FNYEAQ. Trimming pared 1 base from V and 7 bases from J, leaving 7 bases between. The CDR3 is 12 residues long. The CDR3 loop reads CASSLEGSGYTF. The CDR3 region has the DNA TGTGCCAGCAGCTTAGAAGGTTCTGGCTACACCTTC.

This sequence joins TRBV2 and TRBJ2-6; 7 nucleotides agree with TRBD1. This CDR3 contains 15 residues. Trimming at V came to 5 bases and at J to 2 bases, leaving 3 bases not matched to a gene. Germline CDR1 reads SNHLY; CDR2 reads FYNNEI. CDR3 amino acids: CASSWGTAGANVLTF. The CDR3 DNA reads TGTGCCAGCAGTTGGGGGACAGCTGGGGCCAACGTCCTGACTTTC.

V is TRBV7-6 and J is TRBJ2-5, with D unresolved. Germline V gives CDR1 SGHVS, CDR2 FNYEAQ. V was clipped by 0 bases and J by 3 bases, with 8 bases between them. The CDR3 contains 14 residues. The CDR3 DNA reads TGTGCCAGCAGCTTAGCGCGTCGAGAAGAGACCCAGTACTTC. Protein: CASSLARREETQYF. Based on the CDR3 plus reference TRBV7-6 and TRBJ2-5, the full variable domain is GAGVSQSPRYKVTKRGQDVALRCDPISGHVSLYWYRQALGQGPEFLTYFNYEAQQDKSGLPNDRFSAERPEGSISTLTIQRTEQRDSAMYRCASSLARREETQYFGPGTRLLVL.

This clonotype was seen repeatedly, ten times or more. V is TRBV29-1 and J is TRBJ1-1, with a possible D match to TRBD1 (5 bases). Germline CDR1 SQVTM, CDR2 ANQGSEA. CDR3 length: 11 amino acids. The V and J ends lost 6 bases and 8 bases respectively, with 13 bases between them. The CDR3 DNA follows: TGCAGCGTGACCTCAGGGAGAGAAGCTTTCTTT. Protein sequence: CSVTSGREAFF.

The chain is built from TRBV6-2 or TRBV6-3 and TRBJ2-7, with D unclear. Trimming pared 0 bases from V and 2 bases from J, leaving 11 bases between. Germline V gene sequence: CDR1 MNHEY, CDR2 SVGEGT. This CDR3 region has 15 residues. The CDR3 DNA reads TGTGCCAGCAGTTACTCTGGAGTAGGTACCTACGAGCAGTACGTC. Protein: CASSYSGVGTYEQYV.

The sample holds a few counts of this clonotype. The chain is built from TRBV20-1 and TRBJ2-5; D gene uncertain. The CDR3 has 15 residues. The V end lost 0 bases, the J end lost 4 bases, and 15 bases lay between the germline ends. Germline CDR1 DFQATT, CDR2 SNEGSKA (reference sequence). The CDR3 DNA follows: TGCAGTGCTAGAGATCTCGACGAAAGCCCAGAGACCCAGTACTTC. It encodes CSARDLDESPETQYF.

In nucleotides, the CDR3 is TGCAGCGTTGAGGGCGTACGACTAGGCGATGAGCAGTTCTTC. Amino acid sequence: CSVEGVRLGDEQFF. The chain employs TRBV29-1 and TRBJ2-1; TRBD2 might be the D (6 bases). Trimming shortened V by 3 bases and J by 8 bases, and 17 bases separated the two germline ends. CDR3 length: 14 residues. Per the germline V gene, CDR1 is SQVTM and CDR2 is ANQGSEA.

V gene TRBV6-2 or TRBV6-3 combines with J gene TRBJ1-5; the match to TRBD1 covers 8 bases. The CDR3 runs to 16 residues. Per germline, CDR1 MNHEY and CDR2 SVGEGT. V lost 0 bases and J lost 5; bases outside the gene matches: 6. CDR3 coding DNA: TGTGCCAGCAGTTACTCCGTTGGACAGGGATATCAGCCCCAGCATTTT. This translates into CASSYSVGQGYQPQHF.

The J gene is TRBJ1-6, the V gene TRBV25-1; D call uncertain. Trimming cost V 7 bases and J 7 bases, with 11 bases left between them. Looked up from germline, CDR1 is MGHDK and CDR2 is SYGVNS. This CDR3 contains 13 residues. The CDR3 is CASTDRVNSPLHF. DNA for the CDR3: TGTGCCAGCACGGACCGAGTAAATTCACCCCTCCACTTT.

This clonotype was observed many times. The V gene is TRBV7-6, the J gene TRBJ1-3; a weak D match, TRBD1 (6 bases). Per germline, CDR1 SGHVS and CDR2 FNYEAQ. This CDR3 is 16 amino acids long. Between the trimmed V and J ends, which lost 5 bases and 0 bases, there was a span of 14 bases. This chain's CDR3 is CASSPQGDNSGNTIYF. In nucleotides, the CDR3 is TGTGCCAGCAGCCCACAGGGAGATAACTCTGGAAACACCATATATTTT.

The rearrangement uses TRBV20-1 and TRBJ2-5, with 15 bases that match TRBD2. Germline V gene lookup returns CDR1 DFQATT and CDR2 SNEGSKA (reference sequence). CDR3 length: 14 residues. V shed 7 bases and J 4 bases; nucleotides not matched to a gene: 4. This CDR3 is CSGTSGGAGETQYF. The CDR3 bases are TGCAGTGGGACTAGCGGGGGGGCCGGAGAGACCCAGTACTTC.

This clonotype was counted only a few times. One end of the junction fails to match germline, which may point to a read error. The chain combines TRBV7-3 with TRBJ2-1; D possibly matches TRBD1 or TRBD2 (5 bases each). Germline V gene data show CDR1 as SGHTA and CDR2 as FQGTGA. The length of the CDR3 is 12 residues. CDR3 region: CASSLVGDEFAF. The CDR3 region has the DNA TGTGCCAGCAGCTTGGTAGGGGACGAGTTTGCCTTC.

This clonotype was recorded a few times. The chain has TRBV2 and TRBJ2-3; D remains ambiguous. Germline-derived CDR1 and CDR2 are SNHLY and FYNNEI. V lost 5 bases and J 2 bases, leaving 11 bases between the germline ends. The CDR3 is made up of 14 amino acids. The CDR3 DNA reads as TGTGCCAGCAGTTCTGATGGGGACACAGATACGCAGTATTTT. This gives the protein CASSSDGDTDTQYF.

This clonotype was found a few times. The chain carries TRBV19 and TRBJ1-2, with 7 bases fitting TRBD1. The V gene's germline CDR1 is LNHDA and CDR2 SQIVND (reference sequence). This CDR3 has 16 amino acids. The V and J ends lost 0 bases and 4 bases, in that order; junction bases with no gene match: 8. CDR3 sequence (DNA): TGTGCCAGTAGTATAGATCTCGGAACAGGGGCCTATGGCTACACCTTC. This translates into CASSIDLGTGAYGYTF. The whole variable domain, filled in from reference TRBV19 and TRBJ1-2, reads DGGITQSPKYLFRKEGQNVTLSCEQNLNHDAMYWYRQDPGQGLRLIYYSQIVNDFQKGDIAEGYSVSREKKESFPLTVTSAQKNPTAFYLCASSIDLGTGAYGYTFGSGTRLTVV.

This clonotype has a count of ten or more. V and J are TRBV7-9 and TRBJ2-7; the match to TRBD1 covers 7 bases. Trimming cost V 4 bases and J 3 bases; bases outside gene matches: 9. Germline CDR1 SEHNR, CDR2 FQNEAQ (reference sequence). The CDR3 extends over 15 amino acids. CDR3 sequence reads: CASSSPPTGSYEQYF. CDR3 bases: TGTGCCAGCAGCTCGCCGCCGACAGGGAGCTACGAGCAGTACTTC.

This chain connects TRBV18 to TRBJ2-7; 8 positions agree with TRBD1. CDR1 is KGHSH, CDR2 LQKENI, per germline. V shed 3 bases and J 5 bases; nucleotides not matched to a gene: 3. The CDR3 consists of 13 residues. The chain's CDR3 is CASSPTGVHEQYF. CDR3 coding DNA: TGTGCCAGCTCACCGACAGGGGTGCACGAGCAGTACTTC.

The chain carries TRBV13 and TRBJ1-6; D gene uncertain. Trimming left V 1 base short and J 8 bases short, with 12 bases between. Per germline, CDR1 PRHDT and CDR2 FYEKMQ (reference sequence). The CDR3 runs 15 residues. Here the CDR3 reads CASSLDRVLDSPLHF. As DNA, the CDR3 is TGTGCCAGCAGCTTAGACCGGGTCTTGGATTCACCCCTCCACTTT.

Here the CDR3 DNA reads TGTGCCAGCAGCTTAACTGGTGTCTACGAGCAGTACGTC. Encoded protein: CASSLTGVYEQYV. The chain is built from TRBV7-2 and TRBJ2-7; no clear D. V shed 2 bases and J shed 3 bases, with 8 bases lying between them. Germline values: CDR1 SGHTA, CDR2 FQGNSA. CDR3 length equals 13 residues.

This clonotype came up a few times. The rearrangement joins TRBV5-6 to TRBJ2-2, with 7 positions matching TRBD1. J lost 1 base, V lost 3 bases, and 6 bases had no gene match. The CDR3 covers 16 residues. CDR1 and CDR2 from the germline V gene are SGHDT and YYEEEE. The CDR3 region has the DNA TGTGCCAGCAGCTCGCCGGGGACAGTGAACACCGGGGAGCTGTTTTTT. Translated: CASSSPGTVNTGELFF.

This clonotype was detected ten times or more. The rearrangement links TRBV5-5 to TRBJ2-3, with D perhaps assigned TRBD1 or TRBD2 (5 bases each). The CDR3 runs 17 residues. V dropped 0 bases and J dropped 2 bases, with 16 bases sitting between them. In germline, CDR1 is SGHKS, CDR2 YYEKEE (reference sequence). The CDR3 spells CASSLALGRILTDTQYF. DNA for the CDR3: TGTGCCAGCAGCTTGGCCTTGGGACGGATTCTCACAGATACGCAGTATTTT.

J is TRBJ2-1 and V is TRBV5-1, with D uncertain. This CDR3 comprises 14 residues. Trimming left V 0 bases short and J 5 bases short, with 9 bases between. CDR1 is SGHRS and CDR2 is YFSETQ in the germline V gene. The CDR3 DNA reads as TGCGCCAGCAGCTTGGAAGGCGGTGACAATGAGCAGTTCTTC. This encodes CASSLEGGDNEQFF.

This clonotype was counted between two and nine times. The chain uses TRBV6-1 and TRBJ2-7, with a tentative D call TRBD1 (6 bases). The V and J ends lost 3 bases and 3 bases respectively, with 9 bases between them. The CDR3 is made up of 13 amino acids. The germline CDR1 and CDR2 sequences are MNHNS and SASEGT. The CDR3 here is CASSEYRDYEQYF. CDR3 sequence (DNA): TGTGCCAGCAGTGAGTACAGGGACTACGAGCAGTACTTC.

This clonotype was detected only a few times. The chain uses TRBV6-5 and TRBJ1-1; the match to TRBD1 covers 7 bases. This CDR3 is built from 14 residues. Germline loops: CDR1 MNHEY, CDR2 SVGAGI. V shed 2 bases and J 1 base; nucleotides not matched to a gene: 1. Written as DNA, the CDR3 is TGTGCCAGCAGTTACCGGGACAGGAACACTGAAGCTTTCTTT. Amino acid sequence: CASSYRDRNTEAFF.

This clonotype was detected only a few times. The rearrangement uses TRBV14 and TRBJ1-1, with no clear D. Germline V gene data show CDR1 as SGHDN and CDR2 as FVKESK. With 4 bases removed from V and 4 bases from J, the gap between germline ends came to 16 bases. This CDR3 is built from 15 residues. The CDR3 nucleotides read TGTGCCAGCAGCCGCCGCCCGGGAATAGTCACTGAAGCTTTCTTT. Its translation is CASSRRPGIVTEAFF.

This clonotype was found a few times. The chain carries TRBV12-3 or TRBV12-4 and TRBJ2-5; tentatively, D is TRBD2 (6 bases). Between the trimmed V and J ends, which lost 3 bases and 3 bases, there was a span of 8 bases. The CDR3 spans 13 residues. The CDR3 protein is CASSLTRKETQYF. The DNA for the CDR3 is TGTGCCAGCAGTTTGACTAGAAAAGAGACCCAGTACTTC.